The rows below give T cell receptor beta chains drawn from one sample of a study of blood T cell repertoires in COVID-19. Measured with immunoSEQ multiplex PCR; TCRdb has only the in-frame clones, and not every one. This table holds about 250,000 clones, approximately 86% found once. The sequenced sample was PBMCs or T cells enriched from blood (not recorded which). These receptors were taken from a woman aged 25 to 39 with acute COVID-19. Both conserved end residues are part of each CDR3. The D gene is left open where the match is weak. Rows give clone size only sometimes, using once, few, many, or a class for an expanded clone.

j_gene,d_gene,abundance,v_gene,CDR3aa,CDR3nt
TRBJ2-5,-,-,TRBV2,CASSEDSQETQYF,TGTGCCAGCAGTGAAGACAGCCAAGAGACCCAGTACTTC
TRBJ2-6,TRBD1,once,TRBV29-1,CSVGDSSGANVLTF,TGCAGCGTTGGGGACAGCTCTGGGGCCAACGTCCTGACTTTC
TRBJ1-1,-,-,TRBV7-2,CASSLESSEMNTEAFF,TGTGCCAGCAGCTTAGAATCGTCAGAAATGAACACTGAAGCTTTCTTT
TRBJ2-5,-,-,TRBV3-1/TRBV3-2,CASSQDRGETQYF,TGTGCCAGCAGCCAAGACCGCGGGGAGACCCAGTACTTC
TRBJ2-2,TRBD2,-,TRBV3-1/TRBV3-2,CASSQEGTSGGQNTGELFF,TGTGCCAGCAGCCAAGAGGGGACTAGCGGGGGACAGAACACCGGGGAGCTGTTTTTT
TRBJ2-3,-,-,TRBV2,CASSKPIETGDTQYF,TGTGCCAGCAGTAAGCCAATTGAGACAGGAGATACGCAGTATTTT
TRBJ2-7,-,-,TRBV2,CASSAIAVEQYF,TGTGCCAGCAGTGCTATAGCGGTCGAGCAGTACTTC
TRBJ1-2,-,once,TRBV5-6,CASSLEGVGAYGYTF,TGTGCCAGCAGCTTGGAGGGGGTCGGGGCCTATGGCTACACCTTC
TRBJ1-4,-,-,TRBV27,CASSPGQNSNEKLFF,TGTGCCAGCAGTCCAGGACAGAATTCTAATGAAAAACTGTTTTTT
TRBJ1-1,-,once,TRBV18,CASSLAVNTEAFF,TGTGCCAGCTCATTGGCAGTCAACACTGAAGCTTTCTTT
TRBJ1-1,TRBD1,-,TRBV10-3,CAIKGTGVRNTEAFF,TGTGCCATCAAGGGGACAGGGGTTAGGAACACTGAAGCTTTCTTT
TRBJ1-2,-,once,TRBV18,CASSPTTFGTRDGYTF,TGTGCCAGCTCACCCACAACCTTCGGGACAAGAGATGGCTACACCTTC
TRBJ2-2,TRBD1,-,TRBV5-6,CASSSRMGQGNRELFF,TGTGCCAGCAGCTCCCGGATGGGACAGGGAAACCGGGAGCTGTTTTTT
TRBJ2-7,-,-,TRBV18,CASSPPENHEQYF,TGTGCCAGCTCGCCCCCGGAGAACCACGAGCAGTACTTC
TRBJ1-1,-,-,TRBV5-1,CASSPYPGTEAFF,TGCGCCAGCAGCCCTTACCCGGGTACTGAAGCTTTCTTT
TRBJ1-1,TRBD1,once,TRBV6-2/TRBV6-3,CASSADRGSRTEAFF,TGTGCCAGCAGTGCCGACAGGGGATCGCGCACTGAAGCTTTCTTT
TRBJ1-6,-,-,TRBV5-1,CASRPGSSYNSPLHF,TGCGCCAGCCGGCCGGGGAGCTCCTATAATTCACCCCTCCACTTT
TRBJ2-1,TRBD2,-,TRBV5-1,CASSSWGGSYNEQFF,TGCGCCAGCAGCTCTTGGGGGGGTTCCTACAATGAGCAGTTCTTC
TRBJ1-4,-,-,TRBV7-9,CASSHTTVGNEKLFF,TGTGCCAGCAGTCATACGACAGTAGGTAATGAAAAACTGTTTTTT
TRBJ2-1,TRBD1,-,TRBV9,CASSVARTGINEQFF,TGTGCCAGCAGCGTAGCCAGGACAGGGATAAATGAGCAGTTCTTC
TRBJ2-1,TRBD1,-,TRBV27,CASSLSRDRLYNEQFF,TGTGCCAGCAGTTTATCTCGGGACAGGCTCTACAATGAGCAGTTCTTC
TRBJ1-5,-,-,TRBV30,CAWSGRGLFNQPQHF,TGTGCCTGGAGTGGCAGGGGATTGTTCAATCAGCCCCAGCATTTT
TRBJ1-5,-,-,TRBV6-5,CASSRARGSNQPQHF,TGTGCCAGCAGCCGAGCCAGGGGTAGCAATCAGCCCCAGCATTTT
TRBJ1-3,-,-,TRBV27,CASSPGVAGNTIYF,TGTGCCAGCAGTCCAGGGGTGGCTGGAAACACCATATATTTT
TRBJ1-6,-,-,TRBV5-1,CASSVTGNSPLHF,TGCGCCAGCAGTGTTACAGGGAATTCACCCCTCCACTTT
TRBJ1-5,TRBD1,-,TRBV18,CASSRGTGMFNQPQHF,TGTGCCAGCTCACGGGGGACAGGGATGTTCAATCAGCCCCAGCATTTT
TRBJ1-1,-,-,TRBV19,CASSIKRVTEAFF,TGTGCCAGTAGTATAAAGAGGGTTACTGAAGCTTTCTTT
TRBJ1-2,TRBD1,-,TRBV27,CASSPIDRESGYTF,TGTGCCAGCAGTCCCATAGACAGGGAATCTGGCTACACCTTC
TRBJ1-6,-,-,TRBV19,CASEAGGEVSPLHF,TGTGCCAGTGAAGCCGGAGGGGAGGTTTCACCCCTCCACTTT
TRBJ2-6,-,-,TRBV7-9,CASSPPFRYTGANVLTF,TGTGCCAGCAGCCCCCCCTTCCGGTATACTGGGGCCAACGTCCTGACTTTC
TRBJ2-1,TRBD2,-,TRBV5-4,CASSLKRGVSEQFF,TGTGCCAGCAGCTTGAAGCGGGGTGTCAGTGAGCAGTTCTTC
TRBJ2-7,TRBD2,-,TRBV5-1,CASSFRGVTYEQYF,TGCGCCAGCAGCTTTCGGGGGGTTACCTACGAGCAGTACTTC
TRBJ1-4,TRBD1,-,TRBV27,CASSPDRGREKLFF,TGTGCCAGCAGTCCGGACAGGGGGCGGGAAAAACTGTTTTTT
TRBJ1-2,-,-,TRBV7-9,CASSLAPSGYTF,TGTGCCAGCAGCTTAGCGCCGAGTGGCTACACCTTC
TRBJ2-7,-,-,TRBV14,CASRRDSYDYEQYF,TGTGCCAGCAGACGGGACTCGTACGACTACGAGCAGTACTTC
TRBJ1-2,-,-,TRBV6-1,CASSEIQARSGGYTF,TGTGCCAGCAGTGAAATACAGGCCCGGTCGGGCGGCTACACCTTC
TRBJ1-6,-,-,TRBV3-1/TRBV3-2,CASSQDFVADNSPLHF,TGTGCCAGCAGCCAAGACTTTGTGGCCGATAATTCACCCCTCCACTTT
TRBJ2-5,-,-,TRBV5-1,CASSSKFRGTQYQETQYF,TGCGCCAGCAGCTCCAAATTCAGGGGAACTCAGTACCAAGAGACCCAGTACTTC
TRBJ2-3,-,-,TRBV7-9,CASSSEGDTQYF,TGTGCCAGCAGCTCAGAGGGCGATACGCAGTATTTT
TRBJ1-2,-,-,TRBV19,CASKGVNYGYTF,TGTGCCAGTAAGGGGGTTAACTATGGCTACACCTTC
TRBJ1-1,-,once,TRBV5-1,CASSLGGQGGTEAFF,TGCGCCAGCAGCTTGGGTGGGCAAGGAGGTACTGAAGCTTTCTTT
TRBJ2-2,-,-,TRBV7-8,CAGAQGSTTGELFF,TGTGCCGGTGCCCAGGGGTCGACTACCGGGGAGCTGTTTTTT
TRBJ1-2,-,-,TRBV19,CASQAGAYGYTF,TGTGCCTCCCAGGCAGGGGCCTATGGCTACACCTTC
TRBJ1-5,-,-,TRBV5-5,CASSSNHGGNQPQHF,TGTGCCAGCAGCTCCAACCACGGGGGCAATCAGCCCCAGCATTTT
TRBJ2-1,-,-,TRBV5-1,CASSLSGRAWGNEQFF,TGCGCCAGCAGTCTAAGCGGGCGGGCTTGGGGCAATGAGCAGTTCTTC
TRBJ2-3,TRBD1,-,TRBV18,CASSPRGRNTDTQYF,TGTGCCAGCTCACCTAGGGGGCGGAACACAGATACGCAGTATTTT
TRBJ2-2,-,-,TRBV5-1,CASRADRFGGELFF,TGCGCCAGCAGGGCCGACAGGTTCGGCGGGGAGCTGTTTTTT
TRBJ1-4,TRBD1,-,TRBV11-2,CASSLAGTGTKLFF,TGTGCCAGCAGCTTAGCCGGGACAGGGACAAAACTGTTTTTT
TRBJ2-7,-,-,TRBV5-1,CASSFRDYEQYF,TGCGCCAGCAGCTTCCGGGACTACGAGCAGTACTTC
TRBJ1-2,-,-,TRBV2,CASAGGGAGSSGYTF,TGTGCCAGCGCTGGAGGGGGGGCGGGAAGTTCTGGCTACACCTTC
TRBJ1-6,-,-,TRBV21-1,CASSRDRVNSPLHF,TGTGCCAGCAGCCGGGACAGGGTAAACTCACCCCTCCACTTT
TRBJ2-4,-,-,TRBV14,CASSQTEDQSKNIQYF,TGTGCCAGCAGCCAGACAGAAGACCAAAGCAAAAACATTCAGTACTTC
TRBJ1-1,TRBD1,-,TRBV28,CASSPTGGMNTEAFF,TGTGCCAGCAGCCCAACAGGGGGTATGAACACTGAAGCTTTCTTT